The 17 T cell receptor beta chains listed next were all sequenced from one sample in a study of blood T cell repertoires in COVID-19. Method: immunoSEQ multiplex PCR; TCRdb's copy keeps in-frame clones and lacks some. The table has 500,000 to 600,000 clones, approximately 88% seen once. The sequenced sample consisted of peripheral blood. These receptors were taken from a woman aged 45-60 years with COVID-19, enrolled during active disease.

This clone has only one observation. The gene calls are TRBV9 and TRBJ2-3; D perhaps matches TRBD2 (5 bases). This CDR3 is 19 amino acids long. Germline V lookup: CDR1 SGDLS, CDR2 YYNGEE. Between the trimmed V and J ends, which lost 6 bases and 1 base, there was a span of 27 bases. In DNA, the CDR3 is TGTGCCAGCACCCAAAGTCCCGTAGCGCCGACCTCAGGCACAGATACGCAGTATTTT. The encoded protein is CASTQSPVAPTSGTDTQYF.

The rearrangement uses TRBV1 and TRBJ1-5; the DNA was not compared with TRBD1, the D call given in the table. TRBV1 represents a pseudogene. The CDR3 has 14 amino acids. CDR3 residues: CTSNRTGPNQPQHF. The CDR3, as DNA: TGCACCAGCAACAGGACAGGACCCAATCAGCCCCAGCATTTT.

This rearrangement joins TRBV9 to TRBJ1-1; D perhaps matches TRBD1 (6 bases). Per germline, CDR1 SGDLS and CDR2 YYNGEE. CDR3 length: 13 amino acids. Trimming pared 4 bases from V and 5 bases from J, leaving 12 bases between. CDR3 coding DNA: TGTGCCAGCAGCTCAGGGGTAAAGACTGAAGCTTTCTTT. This gives the protein CASSSGVKTEAFF. Full variable domain (missing parts from reference TRBV9 and TRBJ1-1): DSGVTQTPKHLITATGQRVTLRCSPRSGDLSVYWYQQSLDQGLQFLIQYYNGEERAKGNILERFSAQQFPDLHSELNLSSLELGDSALYFCASSSGVKTEAFFGQGTRLTVV.

The V gene is TRBV9, the J gene TRBJ1-5; 9 bases agree with TRBD1. CDR1 and CDR2 from the germline V gene are SGDLS and YYNGEE. CDR3 size: 15 residues. V gave up 4 bases and J gave up 6 bases; unmatched junction bases: 8. The CDR3 sequence: CASSPGDRVGQPQHF. The CDR3, as DNA: TGTGCCAGCAGCCCAGGGGACAGGGTAGGTCAGCCCCAGCATTTT.

The chain has TRBV7-2 and TRBJ1-4; 7 bases are shared with TRBD1. From germline, CDR1 is SGHTA and CDR2 FQGNSA. The CDR3 sequence is 17 residues long. V lost 1 base, J lost 6 bases, and 11 bases stayed unmatched. The CDR3, as DNA: TGTGCCAGCAGCTTAGGCCCACCCCCCAGGGGGGATGAAAAACTGTTTTTT. Protein product: CASSLGPPPRGDEKLFF.

V usage is TRBV30 and J usage is TRBJ2-7, with D possibly being TRBD1 (6 bases). The CDR3 covers 13 residues. With 5 bases removed from V and 2 bases from J, the gap between germline ends came to 13 bases. Per germline, CDR1 GTSNPN and CDR2 SVGIG (reference sequence). In nucleotides, the CDR3 is TGTGCCTGGGGCCCGGACAGCACCTACGAGCAGTACTTC. Translated, it gives CAWGPDSTYEQYF.

The genes are TRBV19 and TRBJ1-5, with 10 nucleotides matching TRBD1. J lost 7 bases, V lost 5 bases, and 11 bases had no gene match. Germline CDR1 reads LNHDA; CDR2 reads SQIVND (reference sequence). The CDR3 is made up of 16 amino acids. The CDR3 DNA is TGTGCCAGTAGTGTTTTGTCCGGGACAGGGGAACAGCCCCAGCATTTT. Residues: CASSVLSGTGEQPQHF.

There are many counts of this clone. The genes are TRBV12-5 and TRBJ2-1; the D is unclear. CDR3 length equals 13 residues. Germline V gene lookup returns CDR1 LGHNT and CDR2 FRNRAP. The V gene lost 3 bases and the J gene lost 6 bases, with 9 bases spanning the gap. The CDR3 region is CASGFTSGNEQFF. Here the CDR3 DNA reads TGTGCTAGTGGTTTTACATCGGGCAATGAGCAGTTCTTC.

The chain has TRBV30 and TRBJ1-1; perhaps TRBD1 as D (6 bases). CDR1 and CDR2 (germline): GTSNPN, SVGIG (reference sequence). Trimming removed 2 bases at V and 0 bases at J, with 10 bases between. CDR3 length equals 14 residues. CDR3 bases: TGTGCCTGGAGTACCGGACAGATGAACACTGAAGCTTTCTTT. Translated: CAWSTGQMNTEAFF.

The CDR3 region is CASSLRGFSGANVLTF. The CDR3 DNA is TGTGCCAGCAGCCTGAGGGGGTTCTCTGGGGCCAACGTCCTGACTTTC. This chain links TRBV3-1 (or the pseudogene TRBV3-2) with TRBJ2-6; the D gene is possibly TRBD1 (6 bases). Trimming took off 4 bases at V and 0 bases at J, with 10 bases between the two ends. This CDR3 spans 16 amino acids. Germline values: CDR1 LGHDT, CDR2 YNNKEL (reference sequence).

The rearrangement joins TRBV27 to TRBJ1-5; possibly TRBD1 for D (5 bases). Trimming cost V 11 bases and J 9 bases, with 14 bases left between them. Per germline, CDR1 MNHEY and CDR2 SMNVEV (reference sequence). There are 11 residues in the CDR3. CDR3: CAAGGLGPQHF. CDR3 in DNA: TGTGCCGCGGGGGGATTGGGGCCCCAGCATTTT.

The chain is built from TRBV4-2 and TRBJ1-1; TRBD1 might be the D (6 bases). The CDR3 consists of 16 residues. Germline CDR1 and CDR2: LGHNA and YNFKEQ. The V and J ends lost 2 bases and 5 bases respectively, with 18 bases between them. The CDR3 is CASSQLQGEGSTEAFF. CDR3 nucleotides: TGTGCCAGCAGCCAACTACAGGGTGAAGGGAGTACTGAAGCTTTCTTT.

With respect to this clone: At one boundary the junction diverges from the germline segment, which might be a read error. Other DNA sequences of this sample code for an identical CDR3. Here the CDR3 reads CASSLTDYYGYTF. Here the CDR3 DNA reads TGTGCCAGCAGCCTGACAGATTACTATGGCTACACTTTC. V gene TRBV11-2 combines with J gene TRBJ1-2; perhaps TRBD1 as D (5 bases). CDR3 length: 13 residues. Per germline, CDR1 SGHAT and CDR2 FQNNGV.

In this sample, this clone turned up once. The CDR3 reads CASSFPGTRNEQYF. The CDR3 region has the DNA TGTGCCAGCAGCTTTCCCGGGACTAGGAACGAGCAGTACTTC. The rearrangement uses TRBV5-4 and TRBJ2-7; the match to TRBD2 covers 8 bases. The CDR3 runs 14 residues. V was pared by 2 bases and J by 5 bases, with 6 bases of the junction left unmatched. CDR1 and CDR2 (germline): SGHNT, YYREEE (reference sequence).

This chain connects TRBV7-8 to TRBJ1-4; TRBD1 agrees at 7 bases. With 3 bases clipped from V and 0 bases from J, the junction kept 4 bases outside the gene matches. The CDR3 is 16 amino acids. Germline V CDR1 and CDR2: SGHVS, FQNEAQ. The CDR3, as DNA: TGTGCCAGCAGCTTGGACAGGACCGCAACTAATGAAAAACTGTTTTTT. Translation: CASSLDRTATNEKLFF. Filled out from reference TRBV7-8 and TRBJ1-4, the complete variable domain reads GAGVSQSPRYKVAKRGQDVALRCDPISGHVSLFWYQQALGQGPEFLTYFQNEAQLDKSGLPSDRFFAERPEGSVSTLKIQRTQQEDSAVYLCASSLDRTATNEKLFFGSGTQLSVL.

This rearrangement joins TRBV2 to TRBJ1-3; weak D call: TRBD1 (5 bases). Between the trimmed V and J ends, which lost 3 bases and 3 bases, there was a span of 12 bases. CDR3 length equals 15 residues. Germline V gene sequence: CDR1 SNHLY, CDR2 FYNNEI. CDR3 sequence: CASSELKGVGNTIYF. Written as DNA, the CDR3 is TGTGCCAGCAGTGAGCTCAAAGGGGTTGGAAACACCATATATTTT.

The rearrangement links TRBV13 to TRBJ2-3, with 8 bases matching TRBD1. CDR3 length: 15 amino acids. After removal of 3 bases from V and 2 bases from J, the junction contained 4 bases not matched to a gene. The germline CDR1 and CDR2 sequences are PRHDT and FYEKMQ (reference sequence). The CDR3 protein is CASSFGQGHTDTQYF. CDR3 sequence (DNA): TGTGCCAGCAGCTTCGGACAGGGCCACACAGATACGCAGTATTTT.